These 30 T cell receptor beta chains were sequenced from one sample in a study of cytomegalovirus exposure and HLA in healthy donors. Clones were read by immunoSEQ multiplex PCR, and TCRdb kept only the in-frame ones, dropping some. The sample records about 160,000 clones, under 90% being singletons. The sample was PBMCs. The receptors were gathered from a man between 18 and 29 years old in good health and CMV-seropositive.

V and J are TRBV5-6 and TRBJ1-4, with D hard to call. Looked up from germline, CDR1 is SGHDT and CDR2 is YYEEEE. The CDR3 covers 15 residues. V lost 3 bases and J 0 bases, leaving 9 bases between the germline ends. CDR3 sequence (DNA): TGTGCCAGCAGCTCCGGGGTTGCAACTAATGAAAAACTGTTTTTT. Translating it yields CASSSGVATNEKLFF.

The chain recombines TRBV9 with TRBJ1-1, with D unclear. The CDR3 is made up of 14 amino acids. Trimming shortened V by 4 bases and J by 1 base, and 11 bases separated the two germline ends. Germline V gives CDR1 SGDLS, CDR2 YYNGEE. This CDR3 reads CASSLISANTEAFF. Written as DNA, the CDR3 is TGTGCCAGCAGCTTAATCAGTGCGAACACTGAAGCTTTCTTT. Supplemented by reference TRBV9 and TRBJ1-1, the full variable domain reads DSGVTQTPKHLITATGQRVTLRCSPRSGDLSVYWYQQSLDQGLQFLIQYYNGEERAKGNILERFSAQQFPDLHSELNLSSLELGDSALYFCASSLISANTEAFFGQGTRLTVV.

The V call is TRBV19, the J call TRBJ2-7, with TRBD2 matching over 11 bases. V gave up 5 bases and J gave up 6 bases; unmatched junction bases: 3. This CDR3 contains 13 residues. Germline V lookup: CDR1 LNHDA, CDR2 SQIVND (reference sequence). The CDR3 sequence is CASSLTSGSEQYF. The CDR3 DNA sequence: TGTGCCAGTAGTCTCACTAGCGGGAGCGAGCAGTACTTC.

The chain has TRBV6-1 and TRBJ2-3; D call uncertain. CDR3 size: 13 residues. Germline CDR1 is MNHNS and CDR2 is SASEGT. V was trimmed by 6 bases and J by 0 bases, leaving 7 bases between them. The CDR3 region is CASSFSSTDTQYF. The CDR3 DNA is TGTGCCAGCAGCTTCAGTAGCACAGATACGCAGTATTTT.

This clone has only one observation. V and J are TRBV6-5 and TRBJ2-1; 9 bases align to TRBD1. The length of the CDR3 is 16 residues. Losses at the gene ends were 2 bases for V and 1 base for J; bases not matched to a gene: 3. Germline V gives CDR1 MNHEY, CDR2 SVGAGI. The CDR3 reads CASSYAGTGSYNEQFF. DNA for the CDR3: TGTGCCAGCAGTTACGCCGGGACAGGGTCCTACAATGAGCAGTTCTTC.

The V gene is TRBV9, the J gene TRBJ2-1, with 7 bases lining up with TRBD2. Per the germline V gene, CDR1 is SGDLS and CDR2 is YYNGEE. The CDR3 is 12 residues long. This CDR3 reads CALPSGYNEQFF. Here the CDR3 DNA reads TGTGCACTACCTAGCGGCTACAATGAGCAGTTCTTC. Based on the CDR3 plus reference TRBV9 and TRBJ2-1, the full variable domain is DSGVTQTPKHLITATGQRVTLRCSPRSGDLSVYWYQQSLDQGLQFLIQYYNGEERAKGNILERFSAQQFPDLHSELNLSSLELGDSALYFCALPSGYNEQFFGPGTRLTVL.

The V and J genes are TRBV7-2 and TRBJ2-1, with D possibly matching TRBD2 (5 bases). V lost 1 base and J 2 bases, leaving 15 bases between the germline ends. The CDR3 has 17 residues. The V gene's germline CDR1 is SGHTA and CDR2 FQGNSA. The CDR3 DNA reads as TGTGCCAGCAGCTTAGGATTTGGAGGCCCAACCTACAATGAGCAGTTCTTC. This encodes CASSLGFGGPTYNEQFF.

The chain is built from TRBV15 and TRBJ2-5; the match to TRBD2 covers 9 bases. The CDR3 length is 16 residues. The germline gives CDR1 LNHNV, CDR2 YYDKDF (reference sequence). With V trimmed by 0 bases and J by 1 base, 3 bases remained unmatched. The CDR3 nucleotides read TGTGCCACCAGCAGAGATTTGACTAGCGGCCAAGAGACCCAGTACTTC. Its protein product is CATSRDLTSGQETQYF.

The chain links TRBV7-9 to TRBJ2-3, with a tentative D call TRBD1 (6 bases). V shed 5 bases and J shed 1 base, with 13 bases lying between them. This CDR3 spans 15 amino acids. Per germline, CDR1 SEHNR and CDR2 FQNEAQ (reference sequence). The CDR3 loop reads CASSEDRTRTDTQYF. CDR3 sequence (DNA): TGTGCCAGCAGCGAAGACAGGACACGCACAGATACGCAGTATTTT.

The rearrangement joins TRBV7-9 to TRBJ2-7; unclear D gene. Looked up from germline, CDR1 is SEHNR and CDR2 is FQNEAQ (reference sequence). The V and J ends lost 1 base and 7 bases respectively, with 8 bases between them. This CDR3 comprises 12 residues. The CDR3 reads CASSLEAIEQYF. In DNA form, the CDR3 reads TGTGCCAGCAGCTTAGAAGCTATTGAGCAGTACTTC.

In nucleotides, the CDR3 is TGTGCCAGCAGCTTAGAGGACAGGGCCTCCTACGAGCAGTACTTC. Translation gives CASSLEDRASYEQYF. This chain connects TRBV7-9 to TRBJ2-7, with TRBD1 matching 8 bases. Germline V gene lookup returns CDR1 SEHNR and CDR2 FQNEAQ (reference sequence). The V and J ends lost 1 base and 0 bases, in that order; junction bases with no gene match: 2. The CDR3 has 15 amino acids.

This clone was seen only once. The V and J genes are TRBV5-6 and TRBJ2-5; a possible D gene is TRBD2 (5 bases). Germline V gene sequence: CDR1 SGHDT, CDR2 YYEEEE. V lost 7 bases and J 5 bases, leaving 18 bases between the germline ends. The CDR3 covers 14 residues. This CDR3 is CASGRGQMRETQYF. The DNA of the CDR3 is TGTGCCAGCGGACGGGGTCAGATGAGGGAGACCCAGTACTTC. Drawing the rest from reference TRBV5-6 and TRBJ2-5, the complete variable domain is DAGVTQSPTHLIKTRGQQVTLRCSPKSGHDTVSWYQQALGQGPQFIFQYYEEEERQRGNFPDRFSGHQFPNYSSELNVNALLLGDSALYLCASGRGQMRETQYFGPGTRLLVL.

This clone was detected a few times. This chain connects TRBV6-4 to TRBJ2-3, with TRBD2 matching 8 bases. Germline assignment: CDR1 MRHNA and CDR2 SNTAGT. V shed 3 bases and J 1 base; nucleotides not matched to a gene: 3. This CDR3 has 15 residues. CDR3 DNA: TGTGCCAGCAGTGAGGAGACTAGCGGCACAGATACGCAGTATTTT. Amino acids: CASSEETSGTDTQYF.

The chain has TRBV5-5 and TRBJ2-7, with 11 bases that match TRBD2. V shed 2 bases and J 1 base; nucleotides not matched to a gene: 2. The V gene's germline CDR1 is SGHKS and CDR2 YYEKEE (reference sequence). The CDR3 is 15 residues long. CDR3 DNA: TGTGCCAGCAGCTTACTAGCGGGAGCATCCTACGAGCAGTACTTC. Its protein product is CASSLLAGASYEQYF.

This clone was observed a single time. This chain uses TRBV7-9 with TRBJ2-7; the match to TRBD1 covers 9 bases. The junction had 4 bases not matched to a gene; V was cut back by 2 bases and J by 2 bases. The V gene's germline CDR1 is SEHNR and CDR2 FQNEAQ (reference sequence). This CDR3 region has 15 residues. This CDR3 is CASSLYGTGTYEQYF. CDR3 nucleotides: TGTGCCAGCAGCTTATACGGGACAGGGACCTACGAGCAGTACTTC.

The chain uses TRBV27 and TRBJ1-1; D may be TRBD1 (6 bases). V was trimmed by 6 bases and J by 2 bases, leaving 13 bases between them. The germline V gene encodes CDR1 MNHEY and CDR2 SMNVEV (reference sequence). This CDR3 is 14 amino acids long. CDR3 loop: CASSPSGQNTEAFF. The CDR3 DNA sequence: TGTGCCAGCAGCCCTTCGGGACAAAACACTGAAGCTTTCTTT.

In nucleotides, the CDR3 is TGCGCCAGCAGCTTGGAGGCAGGGGTCGGGGAGCTGTTTTTT. Protein: CASSLEAGVGELFF. The V gene is TRBV5-1, the J gene TRBJ2-2; D may be TRBD1 (6 bases). V was cut by 0 bases and J by 7 bases, with 10 bases left in between. CDR3 length: 14 amino acids. Germline lookup yields CDR1 SGHRS and CDR2 YFSETQ.

V and J are TRBV9 and TRBJ2-5; 7 nucleotides agree with TRBD2. Germline CDR1 and CDR2: SGDLS and YYNGEE. V lost 0 bases, J lost 4 bases, and 3 bases stayed unmatched. The CDR3 extends over 14 amino acids. CDR3 DNA sequence: TGTGCCAGCAGCGTAGGGACTAGACGAGAGACCCAGTACTTC. Protein product: CASSVGTRRETQYF.

A single count supports this clone. CDR3: CASSLARGGATETDTQYF. The CDR3 bases are TGTGCCAGCAGCTTAGCTCGGGGGGGCGCGACTGAAACAGATACGCAGTATTTT. The gene calls are TRBV7-9 and TRBJ2-3; 8 nucleotides line up with TRBD2. CDR3 size: 18 residues. With V trimmed by 0 bases and J by 3 bases, 11 bases remained unmatched. Germline lookup yields CDR1 SEHNR and CDR2 FQNEAQ (reference sequence).

The rearrangement uses TRBV18 and TRBJ1-3; 7 nucleotides align to TRBD1. CDR1 and CDR2 from the germline V gene are KGHSH and LQKENI. The CDR3 runs 16 residues. V lost 1 base, J lost 4 bases, and 7 bases stayed unmatched. The CDR3 here is CASSPQMTGPGNTIYF. CDR3 nucleotides: TGTGCCAGCTCACCACAAATGACAGGGCCCGGAAACACCATATATTTT.

The chain uses TRBV7-3 and TRBJ2-7; D uncertain. CDR1 and CDR2 (germline): SGHTA, FQGTGA. This CDR3 region has 16 residues. Trimming took 5 bases from V and 4 from J, leaving 21 bases between them. The CDR3 here is CASSLLLSGVGYEQYF. The CDR3 nucleotides are TGTGCCAGCAGCCTTTTGTTGTCCGGAGTCGGTTACGAGCAGTACTTC.

This rearrangement joins TRBV5-1 to TRBJ1-1, with unresolved D. Germline V lookup: CDR1 SGHRS, CDR2 YFSETQ. Trimming stripped 0 bases from V and 3 bases from J, with 9 bases between. The CDR3 spans 14 residues. The CDR3 loop reads CASSLAGKDTEAFF. The CDR3 nucleotides read TGCGCCAGCAGCTTGGCGGGAAAGGACACTGAAGCTTTCTTT.

The CDR3 sequence: CASSSGTGLTDTQYF. In DNA form, the CDR3 reads TGTGCCAGCAGCTCCGGGACAGGGCTCACAGATACGCAGTATTTT. This chain joins TRBV7-9 and TRBJ2-3, with TRBD1 matching over 9 bases. The germline CDR1 and CDR2 sequences are SEHNR and FQNEAQ (reference sequence). Unmatched junction bases numbered 4, after V lost 4 bases and J lost 2 bases. The CDR3 is 15 residues long.

As for this clone: This same CDR3 is encoded by further DNA sequences in the sample. CDR3 region: CASSLPDRGYGYTF. The CDR3 DNA reads as TGTGCCAGCAGTCTACCGGACAGGGGGTATGGCTACACCTTC. V gene TRBV28 combines with J gene TRBJ1-2; 10 positions match TRBD1. Trimming removed 5 bases from V and 5 bases from J; junction bases left unmatched: 5. The CDR3 loop spans 14 amino acids. CDR1 and CDR2 from the germline V gene are MDHEN and SYDVKM.

V usage is TRBV13 and J usage is TRBJ2-7, with a tentative D call TRBD2 (6 bases). This CDR3 comprises 14 residues. Germline CDR1 and CDR2: PRHDT and FYEKMQ (reference sequence). The V and J ends lost 8 bases and 4 bases respectively, with 18 bases between them. The CDR3 here is CASGRVSGSYEQYF. Here the CDR3 DNA reads TGTGCCAGCGGTAGGGTGAGCGGGTCTTACGAGCAGTACTTC. The full variable domain, rest sourced from reference TRBV13 and TRBJ2-7, is AAGVIQSPRHLIKEKRETATLKCYPIPRHDTVYWYQQGPGQDPQFLISFYEKMQSDKGSIPDRFSAQQFSDYHSELNMSSLELGDSALYFCASGRVSGSYEQYFGPGTRLTVT.

The chain carries TRBV28 and TRBJ1-1; D ambiguous. The V and J ends lost 6 bases and 1 base respectively, with 15 bases between them. Germline V gene lookup returns CDR1 MDHEN and CDR2 SYDVKM. This CDR3 has 15 amino acids. CDR3 in DNA: TGTGCCAGCAGCCGGTCGGCCGGGAAGAACACTGAAGCTTTCTTT. The encoded protein is CASSRSAGKNTEAFF.

This rearrangement joins TRBV19 to TRBJ2-2, with 11 bases that match TRBD2. The CDR3 length is 20 residues. CDR1 LNHDA and CDR2 SQIVND come from the germline V gene (reference sequence). V lost 2 bases and J lost 2; bases outside the gene matches: 13. The CDR3: CASSIRTGLADRHNTGELFF. In DNA, the CDR3 is TGTGCCAGTAGTATACGAACGGGACTAGCGGACAGACATAACACCGGGGAGCTGTTTTTT. Full variable domain (remainder filled in from reference TRBV19 and TRBJ2-2): DGGITQSPKYLFRKEGQNVTLSCEQNLNHDAMYWYRQDPGQGLRLIYYSQIVNDFQKGDIAEGYSVSREKKESFPLTVTSAQKNPTAFYLCASSIRTGLADRHNTGELFFGEGSRLTVL.

The rearrangement uses TRBV2 and TRBJ2-3; the match to TRBD2 covers 7 bases. J gave up 6 bases and V 5 bases, and 2 bases lay outside the gene matches. Per the germline V gene, CDR1 is SNHLY and CDR2 is FYNNEI. The CDR3 has 12 amino acids. CDR3 bases: TGTGCCAGCAGTTTTAGCGGGGATACGCAGTATTTT. Encoded protein: CASSFSGDTQYF.

The gene calls are TRBV5-6 and TRBJ2-7; 7 bases fit TRBD1. CDR1 is SGHDT, CDR2 YYEEEE, per germline. The J segment lost 3 bases and the V segment lost 5 bases, leaving 11 bases of the junction unmatched. The CDR3 extends over 15 amino acids. In DNA form, the CDR3 reads TGTGCCAGCAGTTTTGAGGACAGGCCCAACTACGAGCAGTACTTC. Translated: CASSFEDRPNYEQYF.

The chain couples TRBV18 to TRBJ2-7; 9 bases are a match to TRBD2. The CDR3 has 13 residues. From germline, CDR1 is KGHSH and CDR2 LQKENI. Trimming took 0 bases from V and 12 from J; bases not matched to a gene: 6. The DNA of the CDR3 is TGTGCCAGCTCACCACCGACTAGCGGCTCACCGTACTTC. It specifies CASSPPTSGSPYF. The full variable domain, its missing parts supplied by reference TRBV18 and TRBJ2-7, is NAGVMQNPRHLVRRRGQEARLRCSPMKGHSHVYWYRQLPEEGLKFMVYLQKENIIDESGMPKERFSAEFPKEGPSILRIQQVVRGDSAAYFCASSPPTSGSPYFGPGTRLTVT.